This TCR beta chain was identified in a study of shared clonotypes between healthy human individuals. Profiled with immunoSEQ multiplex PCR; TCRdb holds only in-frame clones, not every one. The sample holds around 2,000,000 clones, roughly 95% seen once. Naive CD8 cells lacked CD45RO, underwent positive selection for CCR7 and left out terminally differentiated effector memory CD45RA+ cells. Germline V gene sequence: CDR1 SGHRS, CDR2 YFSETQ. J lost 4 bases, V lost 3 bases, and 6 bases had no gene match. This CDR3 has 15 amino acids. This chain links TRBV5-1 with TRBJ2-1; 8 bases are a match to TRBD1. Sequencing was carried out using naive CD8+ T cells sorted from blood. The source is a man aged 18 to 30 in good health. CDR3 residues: CASSSTDRAYNEQFF. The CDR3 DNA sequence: TGCGCCAGCAGCTCGACGGACAGGGCGTACAATGAGCAGTTCTTC.